This TCR beta chain was sequenced during a study of cytomegalovirus exposure and HLA in healthy donors. The wider study: In an early release, HLA-typed donors contributed roughly 85 million unique TCR sequences. Study conclusions and caveats: Prediction of most subjects' HLA-A and HLA-B alleles by TCR beta sequences was reportedly accurate.

This clone was observed a handful of times. Its antigen is not known. The germline gives CDR1 MNHEY, CDR2 SMNVEV (reference sequence). Germline trimming cut 8 bases from V and 4 bases from J; bases unmatched to any gene: 12. The CDR3 extends over 15 amino acids. Primers included in the PCR were 60 Vbeta and 13 Jbeta primers. The repertoire was sequenced with immunoSEQ multiplex PCR; TCRdb's copy has only in-frame clones and lacks some. The sample contains fewer than 200,000 clones, roughly 76% of which appear only once. The gene calls are TRBV27 and TRBJ2-5; 8 nucleotides align to TRBD2. This clonotype originated in a woman aged 45-65 years in good health and CMV-seronegative. The source material was PBMCs. CDR3 sequence: CASSPSGLRGETQYF. The DNA for the CDR3 is TGTGCCAGCTCCCCTAGCGGGCTTAGAGGAGAGACCCAGTACTTC.